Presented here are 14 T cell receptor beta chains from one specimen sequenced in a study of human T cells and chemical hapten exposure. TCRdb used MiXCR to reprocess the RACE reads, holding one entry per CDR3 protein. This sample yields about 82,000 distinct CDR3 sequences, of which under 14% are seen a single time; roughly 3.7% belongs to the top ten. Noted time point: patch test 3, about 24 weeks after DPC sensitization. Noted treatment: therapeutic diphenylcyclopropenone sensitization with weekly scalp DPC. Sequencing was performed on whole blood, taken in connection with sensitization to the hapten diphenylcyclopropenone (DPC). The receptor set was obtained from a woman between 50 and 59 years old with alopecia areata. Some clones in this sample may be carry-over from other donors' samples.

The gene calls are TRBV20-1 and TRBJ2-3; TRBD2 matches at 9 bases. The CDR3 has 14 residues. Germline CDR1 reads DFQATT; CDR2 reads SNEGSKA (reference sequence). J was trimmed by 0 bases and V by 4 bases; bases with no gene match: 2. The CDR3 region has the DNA TGCAGTGCTAACGCGGGAGGGAGCACAGATACGCAGTATTTT. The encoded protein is CSANAGGSTDTQYF.

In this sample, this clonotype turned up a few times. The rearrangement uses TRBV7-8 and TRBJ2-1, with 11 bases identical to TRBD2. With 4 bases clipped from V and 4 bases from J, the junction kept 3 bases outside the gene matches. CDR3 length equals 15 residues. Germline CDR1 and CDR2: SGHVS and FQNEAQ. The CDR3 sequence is CASSYGTSGYNEQFF. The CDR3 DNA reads TGTGCCAGCAGCTACGGGACTAGCGGATACAATGAGCAGTTCTTC.

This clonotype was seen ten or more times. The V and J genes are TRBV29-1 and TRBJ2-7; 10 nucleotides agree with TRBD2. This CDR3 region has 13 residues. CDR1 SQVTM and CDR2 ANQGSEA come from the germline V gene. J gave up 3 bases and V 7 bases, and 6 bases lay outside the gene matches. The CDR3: CSARRTSGYEQYF. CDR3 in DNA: TGCAGCGCCCGGCGGACTAGCGGCTACGAGCAGTACTTC.

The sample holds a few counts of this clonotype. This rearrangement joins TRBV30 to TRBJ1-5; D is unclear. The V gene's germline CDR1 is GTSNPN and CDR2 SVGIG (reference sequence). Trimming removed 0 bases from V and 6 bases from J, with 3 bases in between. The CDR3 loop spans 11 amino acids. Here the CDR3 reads CAWSVGQPQHF. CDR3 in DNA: TGTGCCTGGAGTGTAGGTCAGCCCCAGCATTTT.

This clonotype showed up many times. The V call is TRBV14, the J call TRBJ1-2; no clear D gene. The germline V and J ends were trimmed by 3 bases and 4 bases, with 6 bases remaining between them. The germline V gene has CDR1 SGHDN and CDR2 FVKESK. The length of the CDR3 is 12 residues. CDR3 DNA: TGTGCCAGCAGCCACGGACTCTATGGCTACACCTTC. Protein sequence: CASSHGLYGYTF.

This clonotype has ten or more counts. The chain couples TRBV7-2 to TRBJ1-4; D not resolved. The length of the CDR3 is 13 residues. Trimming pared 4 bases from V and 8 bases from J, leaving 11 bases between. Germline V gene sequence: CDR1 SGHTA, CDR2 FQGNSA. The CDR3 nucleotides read TGTGCCAGCAGCTATGACGGTGGGGAAAAACTGTTTTTT. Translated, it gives CASSYDGGEKLFF.

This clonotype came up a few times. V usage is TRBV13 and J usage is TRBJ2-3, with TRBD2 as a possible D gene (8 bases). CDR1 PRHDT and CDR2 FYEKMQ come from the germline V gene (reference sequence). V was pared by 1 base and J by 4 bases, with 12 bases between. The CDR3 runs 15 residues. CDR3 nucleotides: TGTGCCAGCAGCTTAGCGGGAGGGGGCCCAGATACGCAGTATTTT. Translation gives CASSLAGGGPDTQYF. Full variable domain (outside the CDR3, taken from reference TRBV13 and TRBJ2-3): AAGVIQSPRHLIKEKRETATLKCYPIPRHDTVYWYQQGPGQDPQFLISFYEKMQSDKGSIPDRFSAQQFSDYHSELNMSSLELGDSALYFCASSLAGGGPDTQYFGPGTRLTVL.

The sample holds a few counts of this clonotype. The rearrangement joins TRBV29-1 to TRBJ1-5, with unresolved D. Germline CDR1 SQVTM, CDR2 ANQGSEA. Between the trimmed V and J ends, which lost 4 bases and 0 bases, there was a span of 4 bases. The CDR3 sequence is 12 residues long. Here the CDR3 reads CSVGTSNQPQHF. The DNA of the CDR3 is TGCAGCGTTGGAACTAGCAATCAGCCCCAGCATTTT.

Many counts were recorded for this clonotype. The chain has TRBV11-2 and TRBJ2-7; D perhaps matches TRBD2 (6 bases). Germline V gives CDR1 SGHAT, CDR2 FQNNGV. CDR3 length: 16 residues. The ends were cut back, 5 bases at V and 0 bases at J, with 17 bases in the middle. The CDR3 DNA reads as TGTGCCAGCAGCCTCCCGCATAGCGGAAGCTCCTACGAGCAGTACTTC. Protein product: CASSLPHSGSSYEQYF. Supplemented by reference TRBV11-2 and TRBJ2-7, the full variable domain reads EAGVAQSPRYKIIEKRQSVAFWCNPISGHATLYWYQQILGQGPKLLIQFQNNGVVDDSQLPKDRFSAERLKGVDSTLKIQPAKLEDSAVYLCASSLPHSGSSYEQYFGPGTRLTVT.

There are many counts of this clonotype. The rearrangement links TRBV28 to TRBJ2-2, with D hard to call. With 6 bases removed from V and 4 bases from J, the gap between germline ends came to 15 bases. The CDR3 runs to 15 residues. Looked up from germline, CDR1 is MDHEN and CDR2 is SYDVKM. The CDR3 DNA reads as TGTGCCAGCAGCCAGCGACGACCAGCCACCGGGGAGCTGTTTTTT. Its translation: CASSQRRPATGELFF.

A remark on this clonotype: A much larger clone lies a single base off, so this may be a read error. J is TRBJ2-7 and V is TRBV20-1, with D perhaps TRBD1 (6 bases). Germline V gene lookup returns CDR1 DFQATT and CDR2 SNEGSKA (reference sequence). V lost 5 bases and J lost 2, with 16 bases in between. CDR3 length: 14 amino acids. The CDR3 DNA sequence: TGCAGTGCTTGGCAGCATGGACAGACCTACGAGCAGTACTTC. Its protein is CSAWQHGQTYEQYF.

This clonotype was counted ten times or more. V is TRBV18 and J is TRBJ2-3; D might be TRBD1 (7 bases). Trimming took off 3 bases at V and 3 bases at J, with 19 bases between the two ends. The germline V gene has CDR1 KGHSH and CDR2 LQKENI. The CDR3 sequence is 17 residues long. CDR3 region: CASSPLKQGRRTDTQYF. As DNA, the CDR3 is TGTGCCAGCTCACCGCTAAAACAGGGGAGGAGAACAGATACGCAGTATTTT.

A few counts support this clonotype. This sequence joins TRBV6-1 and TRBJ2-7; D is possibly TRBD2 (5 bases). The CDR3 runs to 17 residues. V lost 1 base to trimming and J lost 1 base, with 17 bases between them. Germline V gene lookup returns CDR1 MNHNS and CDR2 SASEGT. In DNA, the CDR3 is TGTGCCAGCAGTGAAGAAGCAACTAGGAGGCCTTCCTACGAGCAGTACTTC. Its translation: CASSEEATRRPSYEQYF.

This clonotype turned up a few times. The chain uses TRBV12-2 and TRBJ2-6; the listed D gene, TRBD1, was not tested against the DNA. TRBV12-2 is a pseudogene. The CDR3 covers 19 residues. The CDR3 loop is CASRFNRDRGFSGANVLTF. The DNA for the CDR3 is TGTGCAAGTCGCTTCAACCGGGACAGGGGTTTCTCTGGGGCCAACGTCCTGACTTTC.